Given below is one T cell receptor beta chain in context. The read terminates 3 residues before the CDR3 end, so the remaining end is supplied by the germline J gene. The record originates from a study of T cells in women clearing cervical HPV infection. With 7 bases removed from V and 5 bases from J, the gap between germline ends came to 16 bases. The CDR3 is 14 residues long. From germline, CDR1 is LNHDA and CDR2 SQIVND (reference sequence). The method was immunoSEQ multiplex PCR; TCRdb's version includes in-frame clones alone and lacks a portion of them. This sample's table reports some 20,000 clones.

The clonotype originates from a woman aged 18 to 75 with a cervical HPV16 infection that either progressed to CIN3+ or cleared (not recorded which). The sample consisted of blood buffy coat. The chain has TRBV19 and TRBJ2-3, with D maybe TRBD2 (5 bases). Here the CDR3 reads CASNIGRAEDTQYF. The CDR3 bases that were read are TGTGCCAGTAACATTGGGCGGGCCGAAGATACG.